This T cell receptor (beta chain) is from a study of CD8 T cells in Susac syndrome. Random hexamers were used to reverse transcribe roughly 0.45 to 1 ug of RNA. TCRdb analysed the immunoSEQ multiplex PCR reads with MiXCR anew, one entry per CDR3 protein. The repertoire consists of under 200,000 distinct CDR3 sequences, with approximately 96% occurring once and the leading ten covering under 0.15%. CD8+ and CD4+ T cells taken from blood had their TCR beta sequenced. Healthy donors formed controls matched for age and sex. It was negative isolation that provided the CD8+ and CD4+ T cells, whereas TEMRA cells were enriched by FACS. Germline V gives CDR1 DFQATT, CDR2 SNEGSKA (reference sequence). The CDR3 covers 15 residues. V trimming: 5 bases; J trimming: 4 bases; junction bases outside the gene matches: 12.

This chain links TRBV20-1 with TRBJ2-5, with 8 bases that match TRBD2. This receptor was identified in a human donor in good health. Sequenced sample: CD4+ T cells from PBMCs. The CDR3 loop is CSALSQAGGRETQYF. The CDR3 DNA is TGCAGTGCTCTCTCACAGGCGGGGGGACGAGAGACCCAGTACTTC.